This passage covers 27 T cell receptor beta chains from one sample sequenced in a study of early T cells in non-severe SARS-CoV-2 infection. MiXCR, applied by TCRdb to the 5' RACE reads, yields one record per CDR3 protein. The table includes about 60,000 distinct CDR3 sequences, approximately 13% detected once. The specimen sequenced was whole blood. The receptors originated from an adult who was a healthcare worker with PCR-confirmed SARS-CoV-2 infection or an uninfected control (not recorded which).

This clonotype showed up many times. The chain has TRBV29-1 and TRBJ2-5; D call uncertain. The germline CDR1 and CDR2 sequences are SQVTM and ANQGSEA. The CDR3 length is 12 residues. Trimming took off 3 bases at V and 10 bases at J, with 15 bases between the two ends. The CDR3 DNA reads TGCAGCGTTGAGCTAGGGTCCGAGGACCAGTACTTC. It translates to CSVELGSEDQYF.

This chain links TRBV4-1 with TRBJ2-2, with D perhaps TRBD2 (5 bases). Trimming removed 2 bases from V and 3 bases from J, with 10 bases in between. Germline values: CDR1 MGHRA, CDR2 YSYEKL. The CDR3 loop spans 15 amino acids. The CDR3 protein is CASSQLDLYTGELFF. CDR3 coding DNA: TGCGCCAGCAGCCAATTGGACTTATACACCGGGGAGCTGTTTTTT.

The chain is built from TRBV12-3 or TRBV12-4 and TRBJ1-6; D remains unclear. This CDR3 has 15 amino acids. V lost 6 bases and J lost 3, with 12 bases in between. CDR3 protein: CASSHGRSYNSPLHF. The CDR3 DNA is TGTGCCAGCAGCCACGGACGGAGCTATAATTCACCCCTCCACTTT.

This clonotype showed up just a few times. The chain recombines TRBV19 with TRBJ2-2; D is unresolved. The CDR3 sequence is 15 residues long. CDR1 is LNHDA, CDR2 SQIVND, per germline (reference sequence). The V gene lost 9 bases and the J gene lost 7 bases, with 21 bases spanning the gap. The chain's CDR3 is CASKSTGLVGGELFF. In nucleotides, the CDR3 is TGTGCCAGCAAATCGACTGGTCTGGTAGGCGGGGAGCTGTTTTTT.

In this sample, this clonotype turned up many times. The chain links TRBV29-1 to TRBJ2-7; 9 bases align to TRBD1. The CDR3 sequence is 11 residues long. Germline V gives CDR1 SQVTM, CDR2 ANQGSEA. With V trimmed by 6 bases and J by 6 bases, 3 bases remained unmatched. The DNA for the CDR3 is TGCAGCGTGGCACAGGGGGCCGAGCAGTACTTC. This gives the protein CSVAQGAEQYF.

The gene calls are TRBV20-1 and TRBJ1-1; no clear D gene. The CDR3 sequence is 11 residues long. V gave up 2 bases and J gave up 3 bases, with 4 bases separating them. The germline CDR1 and CDR2 sequences are DFQATT and SNEGSKA (reference sequence). The CDR3 loop is CSARSYTEAFF. For the CDR3, the DNA is TGCAGTGCTAGATCCTACACTGAAGCTTTCTTT.

This clonotype was found a few times. The rearrangement joins TRBV24-1 to TRBJ1-5; TRBD1 matches 7 bases. Germline lookup yields CDR1 KGHDR and CDR2 SFDVKD. Unmatched junction bases numbered 7, after V lost 5 bases and J lost 4 bases. This CDR3 contains 15 residues. The CDR3 sequence is CATSARQGPNQPQHF. The CDR3 nucleotides read TGTGCCACCAGTGCCCGACAGGGCCCAAATCAGCCCCAGCATTTT.

Ten or more counts support this clonotype. The chain joins TRBV28 to TRBJ1-6, with 8 bases matching TRBD1. Germline values: CDR1 MDHEN, CDR2 SYDVKM. V gave up 6 bases and J gave up 4 bases; unmatched junction bases: 2. There are 14 residues in the CDR3. The CDR3 here is CASSRTGYNSPLHF. CDR3 bases: TGTGCCAGCAGCCGGACAGGGTATAATTCACCCCTCCACTTT.

This clonotype was found many times. The gene calls are TRBV29-1 and TRBJ2-7; TRBD2 aligns across 12 bases. The CDR3 contains 15 residues. CDR1 is SQVTM and CDR2 is ANQGSEA in the germline V gene. The V segment lost 5 bases and the J segment 0 bases; nucleotides outside the gene matches: 5. The CDR3 DNA reads as TGCAGCGTTACCCTAGCGGGAGGGACCTCCTACGAGCAGTACTTC. Translation gives CSVTLAGGTSYEQYF.

This clonotype came up many times. The chain is built from TRBV6-5 and TRBJ1-1; possibly TRBD1 for D (5 bases). The CDR3 spans 13 residues. The V and J ends lost 0 bases and 8 bases respectively, with 10 bases between them. Per the germline V gene, CDR1 is MNHEY and CDR2 is SVGAGI. This chain's CDR3 is CASSYSRGTEAFF. CDR3 DNA: TGTGCCAGCAGTTACTCGAGAGGGACCGAAGCTTTCTTT.

This clonotype came up many times. The chain couples TRBV29-1 to TRBJ2-5; no clear D. The length of the CDR3 is 15 residues. CDR1 and CDR2 (germline): SQVTM, ANQGSEA. Trimming cost V 0 bases and J 5 bases, with 16 bases left between them. This CDR3 reads CSVEDHGRPGETQYF. CDR3 nucleotides: TGCAGCGTTGAAGATCACGGGCGGCCCGGGGAGACCCAGTACTTC.

This clonotype has at least ten counts. The rearrangement links TRBV10-3 to TRBJ2-3, with D perhaps matching TRBD2 (6 bases). Germline assignment: CDR1 ENHRY and CDR2 SYGVKD. The V end was cut by 7 bases, the J end by 5 bases, with 13 bases between. CDR3 length: 13 amino acids. This CDR3 is CAINREQRDTQYF. CDR3 coding DNA: TGTGCCATCAACCGGGAGCAACGAGATACGCAGTATTTT.

The chain couples TRBV28 to TRBJ1-1; tentatively, D is TRBD1 (6 bases). This CDR3 has 13 amino acids. The V gene lost 3 bases and the J gene lost 13 bases, with 18 bases spanning the gap. CDR1 MDHEN and CDR2 SYDVKM come from the germline V gene. The CDR3, as DNA: TGTGCCAGCAGTTTGGGGGCAGGGCTCCAGGGTTTCTTT. Translating it yields CASSLGAGLQGFF.

This clonotype was seen at least ten times. The chain carries TRBV4-1 and TRBJ2-1; 8 bases map to TRBD1. The ends lost 1 base at V and 6 bases at J; junction bases unmatched: 5. The CDR3 extends over 15 amino acids. Per germline, CDR1 MGHRA and CDR2 YSYEKL. The CDR3 region is CASSQGAGTGNEQFF. CDR3 bases: TGCGCCAGCAGCCAAGGGGCGGGGACAGGCAATGAGCAGTTCTTC.

This clonotype was counted at least ten times. The V call is TRBV28, the J call TRBJ2-7; either TRBD1 or TRBD2 may fit D (5 bases each). The CDR3 runs 14 residues. Trimming stripped 5 bases from V and 3 bases from J, with 14 bases between. The germline gives CDR1 MDHEN, CDR2 SYDVKM. The CDR3 DNA sequence: TGTGCCAGCAGTCCCGGGGACCGCTACTACGAGCAGTACTTC. Translating gives CASSPGDRYYEQYF. The whole variable domain, filled in from reference TRBV28 and TRBJ2-7, reads DVKVTQSSRYLVKRTGEKVFLECVQDMDHENMFWYRQDPGLGLRLIYFSYDVKMKEKGDIPEGYSVSREKKERFSLILESASTNQTSMYLCASSPGDRYYEQYFGPGTRLTVT.

The rearrangement links TRBV24-1 to TRBJ2-5; D unclear. Germline V gene lookup returns CDR1 KGHDR and CDR2 SFDVKD. V was pared by 0 bases and J by 2 bases, with 0 bases between. The CDR3 totals 12 residues. For the CDR3, the DNA is TGTGCCACCAGTGATTTGCAAGAGACCCAGTACTTC. It yields the protein CATSDLQETQYF.

This chain joins TRBV5-5 and TRBJ2-1; 10 bases line up with TRBD2. V lost 4 bases, J lost 4 bases, and 5 bases stayed unmatched. Germline V gene lookup returns CDR1 SGHKS and CDR2 YYEKEE (reference sequence). The CDR3 sequence is 15 residues long. In DNA, the CDR3 is TGTGCCAGCAGCCACTCGACTAGCGGGTACAATGAGCAGTTCTTC. Translating it yields CASSHSTSGYNEQFF.

Remarks on this clonotype: Sequence at one end of the junction differs from germline and may be a read error. This chain uses TRBV15 with TRBJ2-7; TRBD1 aligns across 7 bases. CDR3 length: 14 amino acids. CDR1 and CDR2 (germline): LNHNV, YYDKDF (reference sequence). CDR3 sequence reads: CVTSRRQGPYEQYF. In DNA, the CDR3 is TGTGTCACCAGCAGGAGACAGGGCCCCTACGAGCAGTACTTC.

This clonotype was seen a handful of times. The chain links TRBV6-5 to TRBJ1-6; D not resolved. V lost 6 bases and J 8 bases, leaving 14 bases between the germline ends. Germline V gene lookup returns CDR1 MNHEY and CDR2 SVGAGI. The CDR3 loop spans 14 amino acids. In DNA, the CDR3 is TGTGCCAGCAGAACGACTACCGGGGATTCACCCCTCCACTTT. Protein product: CASRTTTGDSPLHF.

Many counts were recorded for this clonotype. This CDR3 reads CASSLVAGTREQFF. CDR3 nucleotide sequence: TGTGCCAGCAGCTTAGTAGCGGGGACTAGGGAGCAGTTCTTC. The V and J genes are TRBV11-2 and TRBJ2-1; 8 bases map to TRBD2. The length of the CDR3 is 14 residues. Per germline, CDR1 SGHAT and CDR2 FQNNGV. With 1 base clipped from V and 10 bases from J, the junction kept 6 bases outside the gene matches.

This clonotype was seen many times. V and J are TRBV7-2 and TRBJ2-1, with D uncertain. Germline loops: CDR1 SGHTA, CDR2 FQGNSA. The CDR3 is made up of 17 amino acids. Trimming took off 2 bases at V and 7 bases at J, with 21 bases between the two ends. The CDR3 sequence: CASSLRAGRRSANEQFF. In DNA, the CDR3 is TGTGCCAGCAGCTTAAGGGCAGGACGCCGCTCTGCGAATGAGCAGTTCTTC.

The chain joins TRBV11-2 to TRBJ2-1; TRBD1 is a possible D gene (6 bases). CDR1 SGHAT and CDR2 FQNNGV come from the germline V gene. Trimming left V 5 bases short and J 0 bases short, with 14 bases between. The CDR3 totals 16 residues. The CDR3 DNA is TGTGCCAGCAGCGTCCGCAGGGGCAGCTCCTACAATGAGCAGTTCTTC. Its translation is CASSVRRGSSYNEQFF. The whole variable domain, remainder taken from reference TRBV11-2 and TRBJ2-1, is EAGVAQSPRYKIIEKRQSVAFWCNPISGHATLYWYQQILGQGPKLLIQFQNNGVVDDSQLPKDRFSAERLKGVDSTLKIQPAKLEDSAVYLCASSVRRGSSYNEQFFGPGTRLTVL.

This clonotype was recorded at least ten times. This rearrangement joins TRBV3-1 to TRBJ2-1; D not resolved. Trimming removed 4 bases at V and 7 bases at J, with 23 bases between. Germline V gene data show CDR1 as LGHDT and CDR2 as YNNKEL (reference sequence). There are 17 residues in the CDR3. Written as DNA, the CDR3 is TGTGCCAGCAGCCCGTATGTGCATGCTGACCTTTTAAATGAGCAGTTCTTC. This gives the protein CASSPYVHADLLNEQFF.

V and J are TRBV20-1 and TRBJ1-2; possibly TRBD1 for D (5 bases). The V gene's germline CDR1 is DFQATT and CDR2 SNEGSKA (reference sequence). V was cut by 0 bases and J by 0 bases, with 14 bases left in between. There are 16 residues in the CDR3. The CDR3 protein is CSAREGTRSPNYGYTF. CDR3 nucleotides: TGCAGTGCTAGAGAAGGGACCCGCTCTCCTAACTATGGCTACACCTTC.

There are many counts of this clonotype. J is TRBJ2-7 and V is TRBV28; tentative D call: TRBD1 (6 bases). Between the trimmed V and J ends, which lost 5 bases and 3 bases, there was a span of 11 bases. CDR1 and CDR2 from the germline V gene are MDHEN and SYDVKM. This CDR3 contains 13 residues. The CDR3 DNA reads TGTGCCAGCAGTCTGGACAGTTTCTACGAGCAGTACTTC. Encoded protein: CASSLDSFYEQYF.

This clonotype showed up just a few times. The chain carries TRBV6-7 and TRBJ2-1; 7 positions agree with TRBD1. TRBV6-7 falls under the ORF class, with uncertain function. The length of the CDR3 is 15 residues. The J segment lost 5 bases and the V segment lost 10 bases, leaving 14 bases of the junction unmatched. The CDR3 sequence is CATPPTGAKNNEQFF. CDR3 bases: TGTGCCACCCCCCCAACAGGGGCGAAAAACAATGAGCAGTTCTTC.

This clonotype was picked up a small number of times. The chain has TRBV7-2 and TRBJ2-2; D uncertain. The CDR3 runs to 13 residues. The germline CDR1 and CDR2 sequences are SGHTA and FQGNSA. V was clipped by 5 bases and J by 4 bases, with 8 bases between them. The CDR3 here is CASSPWSTGELFF. CDR3 DNA sequence: TGTGCCAGCAGCCCCTGGAGCACCGGGGAGCTGTTTTTT.